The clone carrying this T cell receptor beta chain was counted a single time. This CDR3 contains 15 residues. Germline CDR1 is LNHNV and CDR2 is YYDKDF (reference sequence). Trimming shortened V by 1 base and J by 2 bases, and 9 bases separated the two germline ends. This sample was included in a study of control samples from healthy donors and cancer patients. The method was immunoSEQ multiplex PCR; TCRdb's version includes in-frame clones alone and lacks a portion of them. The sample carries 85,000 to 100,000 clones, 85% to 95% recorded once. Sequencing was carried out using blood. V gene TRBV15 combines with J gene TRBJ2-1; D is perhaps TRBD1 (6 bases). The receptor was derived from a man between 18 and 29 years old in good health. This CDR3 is CATSRGGRAYNEQFF. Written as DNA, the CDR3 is TGTGCCACCAGCAGAGGGGGGCGGGCCTACAATGAGCAGTTCTTC.